Following are 16 T cell receptor beta chains from one sample sequenced in a study of spatial heterogeneity in lung cancer (dated by TCRdb to between 2018 and 2021). The time point label on this specimen signifies: sample taken at primary tumor resection. Whole RNA extracted from tumor and nontumor lung tissue, or from cryopreserved PBMC samples, was used for TCR sequencing without cell sorting. Libraries were prepared through 5' RACE. For sequencing, a NextSeq 500 was employed. TCRdb cleaned the public reads at Q25 with fastp, built clones with MiXCR and kept in-frame beta chains. All rows with the same CDR3 protein become a single entry with the most common DNA and genes. The sample data list 7,000 or so distinct CDR3 sequences, and roughly 5.2% of these were observed just once. The top ten hold around 9% of the sample. The specimen was normal lung tissue next to the tumor, collected at surgery. Receptor source: a female donor with early-stage non-small cell lung cancer.

By frequency in the sample, this clonotype is medium-sized. This beta chain represents an off-target read in a library built for alpha chains; its size is of limited meaning. The chain uses TRBV16 and TRBJ1-2; 9 bases align to TRBD1. Germline-derived CDR1 and CDR2 are KGHSY and FQNENV. V gave up 4 bases and J gave up 2 bases; unmatched junction bases: 14. CDR3 length: 18 amino acids. Written as DNA, the CDR3 is TGTGCCAGCAGCCCATATGTGAGGGGGACAGGGACGAACTATGGCTACACCTTC. Its translation: CASSPYVRGTGTNYGYTF.

Many counts were recorded for this clonotype. In a library made to pick up alpha chains, this beta chain is a stray read with a size that means little. V and J are TRBV30 and TRBJ1-6; D is uncertain. V lost 1 base and J lost 8, with 9 bases in between. Germline assignment: CDR1 GTSNPN and CDR2 SVGIG (reference sequence). This CDR3 is built from 13 residues. This CDR3 is CAWSAGVDSPLHF. The CDR3 nucleotides read TGTGCCTGGAGTGCCGGGGTCGATTCACCCCTCCACTTT.

This clonotype was seen repeatedly, ten times or more. With the library built for alpha chains, this beta chain is off target and its frequency is not meaningful. The J gene is TRBJ2-5, the V gene TRBV7-9; no clear D gene. The V end lost 1 base, the J end lost 5 bases, and 8 bases lay between the germline ends. CDR1 is SEHNR, CDR2 FQNEAQ, per germline (reference sequence). This CDR3 has 13 amino acids. CDR3 nucleotides: TGTGCCAGCAGCTTAGATGGGCGTGAGACCCAGTACTTC. This sequence encodes CASSLDGRETQYF.

This clonotype is deemed medium-sized. This beta chain turned up in a library designed for alpha chains; as an off-target read, its abundance says little. DNA of the CDR3: TGTGCCAGCAGTTTATCTCCAGCCGAGACCCAGTACTTC. Its protein product is CASSLSPAETQYF. The gene calls are TRBV12-3 or TRBV12-4 and TRBJ2-5; D remains ambiguous. Trimming took 2 bases from V and 5 from J, leaving 9 bases between them. The CDR3 consists of 13 residues.

This clonotype was picked up many times. Since the library was made to target alpha chains, this beta chain is a stray read and its abundance is not meaningful. The DNA for the CDR3 is TGCAGTGCTAGACTACCCGACATGGACTACAATGAGCAGTTCTTC. Its translation: CSARLPDMDYNEQFF. This rearrangement joins TRBV20-1 to TRBJ2-1; D unresolved. Per germline, CDR1 DFQATT and CDR2 SNEGSKA (reference sequence). V gave up 2 bases and J gave up 3 bases, with 14 bases separating them. The CDR3 covers 15 residues.

This clonotype showed up many times. Little can be read into the size of this beta chain, an off-target read in a library designed for alpha chains. This chain uses TRBV25-1 with TRBJ2-2, with TRBD2 identical over 10 bases. The germline gives CDR1 MGHDK, CDR2 SYGVNS. With V trimmed by 5 bases and J by 3 bases, 3 bases remained unmatched. The CDR3 is 15 residues long. CDR3 sequence reads: CASSSGTSDTGELFF. CDR3 sequence (DNA): TGTGCCAGCAGTTCCGGGACTAGCGACACCGGGGAGCTGTTTTTT.

This clonotype was recorded at least ten times. This beta chain is an unintended read in a library built for alpha chains; its size means little. The V call is TRBV5-1, the J call TRBJ1-1; TRBD1 agrees at 8 bases. The CDR3 has 15 residues. V trimming: 0 bases; J trimming: 4 bases; junction bases outside the gene matches: 5. Germline V gene lookup returns CDR1 SGHRS and CDR2 YFSETQ. The CDR3 nucleotides read TGCGCCAGCAGCTTGGGTGGACAGGGCGGCACTGAAGCTTTCTTT. It encodes CASSLGGQGGTEAFF.

This clonotype is medium-sized. Because this beta chain is a stray read in a library intended to capture alpha chains, its abundance should not be given much weight. The gene calls are TRBV28 and TRBJ2-1; TRBD2 aligns across 7 bases. Germline V lookup: CDR1 MDHEN, CDR2 SYDVKM. CDR3 length: 16 amino acids. Trimming cost V 6 bases and J 0 bases; bases outside gene matches: 8. The CDR3 reads CASSSSGVSSYNEQFF. CDR3 DNA sequence: TGTGCCAGCAGCTCGAGCGGGGTAAGCTCCTACAATGAGCAGTTCTTC.

Many counts were recorded for this clonotype. This beta chain lies outside the target of a library built for alpha chains; its clone size means little. The chain couples TRBV7-8 to TRBJ2-3, with 10 bases fitting TRBD2. The germline CDR1 and CDR2 sequences are SGHVS and FQNEAQ. Trimming took 2 bases from V and 4 from J; bases not matched to a gene: 12. The CDR3 length is 18 residues. The CDR3 loop is CASSLTPPGLAGADTQYF. The CDR3 coding sequence is TGTGCCAGCAGCTTAACCCCTCCGGGGCTAGCGGGGGCAGATACGCAGTATTTT.

This clonotype was detected ten times or more. Being off target in a library aimed at alpha chains, this beta chain has a size of little meaning. The chain couples TRBV20-1 to TRBJ1-1, with D hard to call. The CDR3 covers 13 residues. Germline assignment: CDR1 DFQATT and CDR2 SNEGSKA (reference sequence). The CDR3 loop is CSLPPQLNTEAFF. The CDR3, as DNA: TGCAGCCTCCCCCCACAGTTGAACACTGAAGCTTTCTTT.

This clonotype has ten or more counts. Little can be read into the size of this beta chain, an off-target read in a library designed for alpha chains. This chain uses TRBV19 with TRBJ1-4; no reliable D call. Germline V gene lookup returns CDR1 LNHDA and CDR2 SQIVND (reference sequence). This CDR3 is built from 14 residues. With 5 bases removed from V and 7 bases from J, the gap between germline ends came to 14 bases. CDR3 residues: CASSYGTRSEKLFF. CDR3 DNA sequence: TGTGCCAGTAGTTACGGTACTCGGAGTGAAAAACTGTTTTTT.

As to this clonotype: Since it is a stray read in a library aimed at alpha chains, this beta chain has a size that is not meaningful. J is TRBJ2-7 and V is TRBV27; D remains unclear. The germline V gene encodes CDR1 MNHEY and CDR2 SMNVEV (reference sequence). The CDR3 consists of 14 residues. Trimming removed 0 bases at V and 7 bases at J, with 13 bases between. The CDR3 loop is CASSLSGLGWEQYF. CDR3 bases: TGTGCCAGCAGTTTATCGGGTTTGGGGTGGGAGCAGTACTTC.

This clonotype showed up many times. This beta chain slipped into a library made for alpha chains as a stray read, so its size is not meaningful. This chain uses TRBV5-1 with TRBJ2-3; 8 bases map to TRBD2. The V gene's germline CDR1 is SGHRS and CDR2 YFSETQ. The CDR3 is made up of 15 amino acids. Unmatched junction bases numbered 6, after V lost 3 bases and J lost 3 bases. The chain's CDR3 is CASSSRAGDTDTQYF. Written as DNA, the CDR3 is TGCGCCAGCAGCTCCCGAGCGGGAGATACAGATACGCAGTATTTT.

This clonotype is medium-sized in the sample. As an off-target read in a library built for alpha chains, this beta chain has a frequency of little significance. This chain's CDR3 is CASSLATGVHRYGYTF. The DNA for the CDR3 is TGTGCCAGCAGCTTAGCCACAGGGGTGCATCGCTATGGCTACACCTTC. The V call is TRBV5-6, the J call TRBJ1-2; 7 nucleotides line up with TRBD1. In germline, CDR1 is SGHDT, CDR2 YYEEEE. Trimming at V came to 2 bases and at J to 4 bases, leaving 11 bases not matched to a gene. The CDR3 has 16 amino acids.

Ten or more counts support this clonotype. For a library built for alpha chains, this beta chain is a stray read; little rests on its size. V usage is TRBV5-1 and J usage is TRBJ2-4, with 7 bases fitting TRBD1. The CDR3 length is 18 residues. V was pared by 0 bases and J by 0 bases, with 9 bases of the junction left unmatched. Germline V gene lookup returns CDR1 SGHRS and CDR2 YFSETQ. The chain's CDR3 is CASSLEGTAALAKNIQYF. The CDR3 nucleotides read TGCGCCAGCAGCTTGGAAGGGACAGCAGCCTTAGCCAAAAACATTCAGTACTTC.

In its sample, this clonotype ranks as medium-sized. Within a library made for alpha chains, this beta chain is off target, and its count is uninformative. The rearrangement uses TRBV29-1 and TRBJ2-5; the D gene is possibly TRBD2 (6 bases). Germline CDR1 is SQVTM and CDR2 is ANQGSEA. The CDR3 consists of 12 residues. The germline V and J ends were trimmed by 7 bases and 1 base, with 10 bases remaining between them. The CDR3 DNA is TGCAGCGATAGCGGCTCCCAAGAGACCCAGTACTTC. It codes for CSDSGSQETQYF.